This TCR beta chain was documented in a study of blood T cell repertoires in COVID-19. Trimming left V 0 bases short and J 6 bases short, with 20 bases between. Germline V gene sequence: CDR1 MNHEY, CDR2 SMNVEV (reference sequence). The CDR3 totals 18 residues. The data were produced by immunoSEQ multiplex PCR, yet TCRdb's version contains in-frame clones alone and is incomplete. The data show about 130,000 clones, 70% to 90% seen once. This TCR came from a human donor in a cohort sampled during active COVID-19. The genes are TRBV27 and TRBJ2-2; the D gene is possibly TRBD2 (6 bases). Sequencing was carried out using peripheral blood. The CDR3 DNA is TGTGCCAGCAGTTTATCGAGGTTAGGAGGGGAAGGCTCCGGGGAGCTGTTTTTT. As protein: CASSLSRLGGEGSGELFF.